This T cell receptor beta chain was recovered during a study of cytomegalovirus exposure and HLA in healthy donors. Study-wide points: Most TCR sequences showed up rarely, but some public TCRs showed up in many donors.

Details on this clone: What it recognizes is unknown.

From germline, CDR1 is MNHEY and CDR2 SMNVEV (reference sequence). The CDR3 consists of 18 residues. V dropped 4 bases and J dropped 7; count of bases not matched to a gene: 18. It was with 60 Vbeta and 13 Jbeta primers that the PCR ran. Clones were read by immunoSEQ multiplex PCR, and TCRdb kept only the in-frame ones, dropping some. The data contain about 140,000 clones, 78% of them singletons. The sequenced sample consisted of PBMCs. This TCR derives from a male donor in good health and CMV-seronegative. The chain carries TRBV27 and TRBJ2-7, with TRBD1 matching over 11 bases. Written as DNA, the CDR3 is TGTGCCAGCAGTTCAGGGACAGGGGGAATCACTCGGTCTGGGGAGCAGTACTTC. Translating gives CASSSGTGGITRSGEQYF.